Listed below are T cell receptor beta chains from one sample, sequenced in a study of cytomegalovirus exposure and HLA in healthy donors. Method: immunoSEQ multiplex PCR; TCRdb's copy keeps in-frame clones and lacks some. This table holds over 250,000 clones, 65% to 90% found once. Input material: PBMCs. Receptors originate from a woman younger than 30 in good health and CMV-seronegative. The CDR3 runs from the conserved cysteine through the conserved F or W. Fields, in order: V gene, D gene, J gene, clone size, CDR3 DNA, CDR3 protein. D genes are given only for firm matches. The size field is filled for only some rows; it gives once, few, many or a size class.

TRBV5-5	NA	TRBJ2-7	NA	TGTGCCAGCAGCCTGGGACTGTTTCTTTCCTACGAGCAGTACTTC	CASSLGLFLSYEQYF
TRBV19	TRBD2	TRBJ2-3	NA	TGTGCCAGTAGTCCAGCGGGAGGTACAGATACGCAGTATTTT	CASSPAGGTDTQYF
TRBV11-2	NA	TRBJ1-6	NA	TGTGCCAGCAGCTTCGGGGGCTATAATTCACCCCTCCACTTT	CASSFGGYNSPLHF
TRBV19	NA	TRBJ1-6	NA	TGTGCCAGTAGTATAGAACAGGGATTCGTCGGACACTCACCCCTCCACTTT	CASSIEQGFVGHSPLHF
TRBV5-6	NA	TRBJ1-2	NA	TGTGCCAGCAGCGCTATAACAGGATACTATGGCTACACCTTC	CASSAITGYYGYTF
TRBV19	TRBD1	TRBJ1-2	NA	TGTGCCAGTAACCCGACAGGGGTCGGTGATGGCTACACCTTC	CASNPTGVGDGYTF
TRBV29-1	TRBD1	TRBJ1-2	NA	TGCAGCGGACAGGGTATTAACTATGGCTACACCTTC	CSGQGINYGYTF
TRBV14	NA	TRBJ1-4	NA	TGTGCCAGCAGCCAAGAAAGGGGAAGGGCAGGAAAACTGTTTTTT	CASSQERGRAGKLFF
TRBV9	NA	TRBJ2-1	NA	TGTGCCAGCAGCGTCGGAGCGGCCGGGGCCTACAATGAGCAGTTCTTC	CASSVGAAGAYNEQFF
TRBV4-1	TRBD1	TRBJ2-2	NA	TGCGCCAGCAGCCAGACAGGGGGAAACACCGGGGAGCTGTTTTTT	CASSQTGGNTGELFF
TRBV9	NA	TRBJ2-1	NA	TGTGCCAGCAGCGTAGTAACATCGGGTGAGCAGTTCTTC	CASSVVTSGEQFF
TRBV7-2	TRBD1	TRBJ1-2	NA	TGTGCCAGCAGCTGGGACAGGGGGGTCTATGGCTACACCTTC	CASSWDRGVYGYTF
TRBV9	NA	TRBJ2-3	few	TGTGCCAGCAGCAGAAAGACTAGCACAGATACGCAGTATTTT	CASSRKTSTDTQYF
TRBV5-1	TRBD1	TRBJ2-7	NA	TGCGCCAGCAGAAGCCGGACAGGTTTAGATCACGAGCAGTACTTC	CASRSRTGLDHEQYF
TRBV2	NA	TRBJ2-5	NA	TGTGCCAGCAGTGAGATGGGGCGCGTCCCGGAGACCCAGTACTTC	CASSEMGRVPETQYF
TRBV11-2	NA	TRBJ2-6	NA	TGTGCCAGCAGCGTCCTCAGGGGTTCCCGCTCTGGGGCCAACGTCCTGACTTTC	CASSVLRGSRSGANVLTF
TRBV27	TRBD1	TRBJ2-3	NA	TGTGCCAGCAGTTTATCGACAGGGCATAGCACAGATACGCAGTATTTT	CASSLSTGHSTDTQYF
TRBV4-3	NA	TRBJ1-5	NA	TGCGCCAGCAGCCAAGATCAGGGGCAGCCCCAGCATTTT	CASSQDQGQPQHF
TRBV6-5	NA	TRBJ2-2	once	TGTGCCAGCAGACGAGGCTCCCAGAGCACCGGGGAGCTGTTTTTT	CASRRGSQSTGELFF
TRBV27	NA	TRBJ1-2	NA	TGTGCCAGCAGTTTTGCACAGGGAGGGATCTATGGCTACACCTTC	CASSFAQGGIYGYTF
TRBV7-2	TRBD1	TRBJ1-5	NA	TGTGCCAGCAGCTTAGCGACAGGGGTAGGTCAGCCCCAGCATTTT	CASSLATGVGQPQHF
TRBV19	NA	TRBJ1-1	NA	TGTGCCACCACGACAGGAAGAGACACTGAAGCTTTCTTT	CATTTGRDTEAFF
TRBV30	NA	TRBJ1-5	NA	TGTGCCTGGGGGGCCGGGGGGGCAAATCAGCCCCAGCATTTT	CAWGAGGANQPQHF
TRBV6-1	TRBD1	TRBJ1-2	NA	TGTGCCAGCGGCTCAGGGGGGAGAAACTATGGCTACACCTTC	CASGSGGRNYGYTF
TRBV7-3	NA	TRBJ1-5	NA	TGTGCCAGCAGCTTAGGCCAGAATCAGCCCCAGCATTTT	CASSLGQNQPQHF
TRBV5-1	TRBD1	TRBJ1-1	NA	TGCGCCAGCATCAAGGACAGGGGAAACACTGAAGCTTTCTTT	CASIKDRGNTEAFF
TRBV30	NA	TRBJ2-7	NA	TGTGCCTGGAGTACAGGGCTCCCCTACGAGCAGTACTTC	CAWSTGLPYEQYF
TRBV2	TRBD1	TRBJ2-1	NA	TGTGCCAGCAGGGACAGGGGATTTCTCAATGAGCAGTTCTTC	CASRDRGFLNEQFF
TRBV14	NA	TRBJ1-4	NA	TGTGCCAGCAGCCAAGACCATAGGGGTTTACGGGAAAAACTGTTTTTT	CASSQDHRGLREKLFF
TRBV29-1	TRBD1	TRBJ2-1	NA	TGCAGCGTTGAGGGCGAATACAGGGGCGGTAGAAATGAGCAGTTCTTC	CSVEGEYRGGRNEQFF
TRBV6-5	NA	TRBJ1-2	NA	TGTGCCAGCAGTTACGGAGGGGCCGACTCCTATGGCTACACCTTC	CASSYGGADSYGYTF
TRBV5-1	TRBD1	TRBJ2-7	NA	TGCGCCAGTCGTCCCGGGACAGGGGACCCCGAGCAGTACTTC	CASRPGTGDPEQYF
TRBV6-4	TRBD1	TRBJ2-7	NA	TGTGCCAGCAGTGTGGGTTACGGGACAGGTTACGAGCAGTACTTC	CASSVGYGTGYEQYF
TRBV9	NA	TRBJ1-4	NA	TGTGCCAGCAGCCCCGAGAGGGGGTCTGAAAAACTGTTTTTT	CASSPERGSEKLFF
TRBV5-1	NA	TRBJ1-1	NA	TGCGCCAGCACCCGGTACGGGACTGAAGCTTTCTTT	CASTRYGTEAFF
TRBV6-5	TRBD1	TRBJ2-7	few	TGTGCCAGCAGTTATTTCCGGACAGGGGTGGACGAGCAGTACTTC	CASSYFRTGVDEQYF
TRBV7-8	TRBD1	TRBJ2-5	NA	TGTGCCAGCAGTCTTAGACAGGGACGGGTCGAGACCCAGTACTTC	CASSLRQGRVETQYF
TRBV6-1	TRBD1	TRBJ2-7	many	TGTGCCAGCAGTGAACTTCAGGGGGCCTACGAGCAGTACTTC	CASSELQGAYEQYF
TRBV28	TRBD2	TRBJ2-7	few	TGTGCCAGCAGTTTACTAGCGGGAGGCTACGAGCAGTACTTC	CASSLLAGGYEQYF
TRBV7-2	NA	TRBJ1-4	once	TGTGCCAGCAGCTTGTTTAGGAGTGCAGGGTCCGAAAAACTGTTTTTT	CASSLFRSAGSEKLFF
TRBV19	TRBD1	TRBJ1-2	NA	TGTGCCAGTAGGAACAGGGGGAACTATGGCTACACCTTC	CASRNRGNYGYTF
TRBV11-2	NA	TRBJ2-1	NA	TGTGCCAGCAGCTTAGAGGGCGGGAACTACAATGAGCAGTTCTTC	CASSLEGGNYNEQFF
TRBV2	NA	TRBJ2-5	once	TGTGCCAGCAGTGAAGCGCGAGGAAGCGTGGGAGAGACCCAGTACTTC	CASSEARGSVGETQYF
TRBV9	TRBD1	TRBJ1-4	NA	TGTGCCAGCAGCTTCCAGGGGGCGACTAATGAAAAACTGTTTTTT	CASSFQGATNEKLFF
TRBV28	NA	TRBJ2-2	NA	TGTGCCAGCAGTTTACCCCAGGGAGGCACCGGGGAGCTGTTTTTT	CASSLPQGGTGELFF
TRBV9	NA	TRBJ2-7	once	TGTGCCAGCAGCGTAGCGGCAGACTTAATTACCTACGAGCAGTACTTC	CASSVAADLITYEQYF
TRBV15	TRBD2	TRBJ2-1	NA	TGTGCCACCAGCAGAAATCCCAGCGGGAGCTCCTACAATGAGCAGTTCTTC	CATSRNPSGSSYNEQFF
TRBV6-5	NA	TRBJ1-1	NA	TGTGCCAGCAGTTCTGCGTTTGAAGCTTTCTTT	CASSSAFEAFF